The rows below give T cell receptor beta chains drawn from one sample of a study of response to subunit inactivated influenza vaccine. TCRdb reprocessed the RT-PCR reads with MiXCR, giving one entry per CDR3 protein. The sample shows more than 600,000 distinct CDR3 sequences, approximately 17% of them seen only once. Source: PBMCs from blood, taken less than 6 days after vaccination. Every receptor here comes from a man aged 45 to 65 who received an inactivated influenza vaccine. CDR3s leave out the opening cysteine and the closing phenylalanine or tryptophan. Fields, in order: J gene, V gene, CDR3 protein.

j_call: TRBJ2-2; v_call: TRBV20-1; cdr3_aa: SARDLASGGESGELF
j_call: TRBJ1-5; v_call: TRBV18; cdr3_aa: ASRMGLAPNQPQH
j_call: TRBJ2-5; v_call: TRBV30; cdr3_aa: AWIGLGGAETQY
j_call: TRBJ2-1; v_call: TRBV12-3/TRBV12-4; cdr3_aa: ASAVGTSYNEQF
j_call: TRBJ1-3; v_call: TRBV7-6; cdr3_aa: ASSLGNERSGNTIY
j_call: TRBJ2-2; v_call: TRBV7-3; cdr3_aa: ASSPTGDINTGELF
j_call: TRBJ2-5; v_call: TRBV12-3/TRBV12-4; cdr3_aa: ASTPGVGWETQY
j_call: TRBJ2-7; v_call: TRBV20-1; cdr3_aa: SARPPRRGIGRSYEQY
j_call: TRBJ1-2; v_call: TRBV11-2; cdr3_aa: ASSLEGAGPTYGYT
j_call: TRBJ2-1; v_call: TRBV7-2; cdr3_aa: ASSLDVPGLKQF
j_call: TRBJ2-7; v_call: TRBV29-1; cdr3_aa: SVEFAETYEQY
j_call: TRBJ2-3; v_call: TRBV29-1; cdr3_aa: SVERASGTSDTQY
j_call: TRBJ2-2; v_call: TRBV10-3; cdr3_aa: AISDPGELF
j_call: TRBJ2-5; v_call: TRBV30; cdr3_aa: AWSVQARGTQY
j_call: TRBJ1-1; v_call: TRBV12-3/TRBV12-4; cdr3_aa: ASSDHTWNTEAF
j_call: TRBJ2-3; v_call: TRBV23-1; cdr3_aa: ASSQSLSVGIGTDTQY
j_call: TRBJ2-5; v_call: TRBV28; cdr3_aa: ASSLFVASGRASETQY
j_call: TRBJ1-2; v_call: TRBV12-3/TRBV12-4; cdr3_aa: ASTPWRNYGYT
j_call: TRBJ2-1; v_call: TRBV6-1; cdr3_aa: ASTPYEGEQF
j_call: TRBJ1-5; v_call: TRBV7-2; cdr3_aa: ASSPTWGRNQPQH
j_call: TRBJ2-1; v_call: TRBV29-1; cdr3_aa: SVESRTSSYNEQF
j_call: TRBJ2-1; v_call: TRBV25-1; cdr3_aa: ASSGPGTGYPNEQF
j_call: TRBJ2-5; v_call: TRBV11-2; cdr3_aa: ASSYAGTLPGETQY
j_call: TRBJ2-5; v_call: TRBV20-1; cdr3_aa: SASRQGRETQY
j_call: TRBJ2-4; v_call: TRBV5-1; cdr3_aa: ASSSTVAKNIQY
j_call: TRBJ2-3; v_call: TRBV20-1; cdr3_aa: SARVGVGGYTDTQY
j_call: TRBJ1-6; v_call: TRBV15; cdr3_aa: ATSREGARNSPLH
j_call: TRBJ1-5; v_call: TRBV20-1; cdr3_aa: SARRRGNNQPQH
j_call: TRBJ2-7; v_call: TRBV20-1; cdr3_aa: SARRSTGVSEQY
j_call: TRBJ1-6; v_call: TRBV20-1; cdr3_aa: SARDRSGNSPLH
j_call: TRBJ2-1; v_call: TRBV19; cdr3_aa: ASRRTAYNEQF